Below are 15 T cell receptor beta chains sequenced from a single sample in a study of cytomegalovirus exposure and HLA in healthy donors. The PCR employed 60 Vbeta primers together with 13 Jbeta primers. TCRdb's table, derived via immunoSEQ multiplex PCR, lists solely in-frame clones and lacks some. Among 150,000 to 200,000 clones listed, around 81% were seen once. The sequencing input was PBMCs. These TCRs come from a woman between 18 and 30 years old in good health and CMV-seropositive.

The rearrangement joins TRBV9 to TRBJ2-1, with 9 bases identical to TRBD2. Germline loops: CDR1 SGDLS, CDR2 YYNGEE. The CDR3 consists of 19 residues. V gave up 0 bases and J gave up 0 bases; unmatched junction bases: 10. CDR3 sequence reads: CASSVDPAGGVSSYNEQFF. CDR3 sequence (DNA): TGTGCCAGCAGCGTAGATCCAGCGGGGGGCGTTAGCTCCTACAATGAGCAGTTCTTC.

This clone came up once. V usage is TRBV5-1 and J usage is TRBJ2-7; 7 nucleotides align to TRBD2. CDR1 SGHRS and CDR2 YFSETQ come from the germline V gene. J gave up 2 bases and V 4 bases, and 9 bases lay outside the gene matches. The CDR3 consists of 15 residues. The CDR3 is CASSAIEAGAYEQYF. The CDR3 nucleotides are TGCGCCAGCAGCGCTATAGAGGCGGGGGCCTACGAGCAGTACTTC.

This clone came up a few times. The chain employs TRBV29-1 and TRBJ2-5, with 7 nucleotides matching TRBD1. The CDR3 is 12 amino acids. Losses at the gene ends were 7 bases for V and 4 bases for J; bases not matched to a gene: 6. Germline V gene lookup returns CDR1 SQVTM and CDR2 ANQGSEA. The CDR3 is CSATGLGETQYF. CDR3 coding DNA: TGCAGCGCGACAGGGCTGGGAGAGACCCAGTACTTC.

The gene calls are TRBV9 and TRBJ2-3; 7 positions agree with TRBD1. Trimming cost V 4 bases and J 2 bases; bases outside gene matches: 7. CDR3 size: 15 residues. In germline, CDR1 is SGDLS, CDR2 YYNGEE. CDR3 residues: CASSSRQGVTDTQYF. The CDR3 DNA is TGTGCCAGCAGCTCCCGACAGGGAGTCACAGATACGCAGTATTTT.

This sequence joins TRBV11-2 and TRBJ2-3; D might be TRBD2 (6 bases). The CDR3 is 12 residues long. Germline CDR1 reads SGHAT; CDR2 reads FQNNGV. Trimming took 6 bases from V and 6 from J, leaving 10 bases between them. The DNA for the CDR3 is TGTGCCAGCAGGAAGGGACTGGATACGCAGTATTTT. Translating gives CASRKGLDTQYF.

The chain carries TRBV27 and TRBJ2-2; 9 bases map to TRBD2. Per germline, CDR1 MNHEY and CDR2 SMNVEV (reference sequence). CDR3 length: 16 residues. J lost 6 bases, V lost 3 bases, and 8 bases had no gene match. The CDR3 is CASSFLGGGGPGELFF. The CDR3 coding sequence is TGTGCCAGCAGTTTTTTGGGCGGGGGGGGCCCCGGGGAGCTGTTTTTT.

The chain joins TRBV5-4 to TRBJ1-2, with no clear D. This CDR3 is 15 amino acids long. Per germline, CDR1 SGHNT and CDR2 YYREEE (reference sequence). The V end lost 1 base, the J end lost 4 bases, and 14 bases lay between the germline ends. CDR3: CASSLYHSGSYGYTF. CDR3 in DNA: TGTGCCAGCAGCTTGTATCACAGTGGGAGCTATGGCTACACCTTC.

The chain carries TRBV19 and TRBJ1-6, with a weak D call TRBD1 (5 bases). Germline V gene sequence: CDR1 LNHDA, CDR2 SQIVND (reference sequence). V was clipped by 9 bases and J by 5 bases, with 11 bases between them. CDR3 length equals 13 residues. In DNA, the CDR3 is TGTGCCAGGGGGGGGAGGAATAATTCACCCCTCCACTTT. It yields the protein CARGGRNNSPLHF.

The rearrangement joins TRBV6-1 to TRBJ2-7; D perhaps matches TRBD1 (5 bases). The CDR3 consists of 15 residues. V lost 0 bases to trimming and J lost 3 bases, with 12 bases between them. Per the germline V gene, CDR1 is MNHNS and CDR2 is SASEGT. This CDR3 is CASSEAPQGLYEQYV. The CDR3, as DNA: TGTGCCAGCAGTGAAGCGCCGCAGGGCCTCTACGAGCAGTACGTC.

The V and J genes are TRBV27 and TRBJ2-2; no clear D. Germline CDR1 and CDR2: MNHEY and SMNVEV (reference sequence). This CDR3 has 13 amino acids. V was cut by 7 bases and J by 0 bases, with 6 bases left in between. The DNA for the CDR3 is TGTGCCAGCATTCAAACGAACACCGGGGAGCTGTTTTTT. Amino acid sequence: CASIQTNTGELFF.

The DNA for the CDR3 is TGTGCCAGCAGTGACCCGGGAAAATACGTCGATACGCAGTATTTT. Encoded protein: CASSDPGKYVDTQYF. The V and J genes are TRBV5-4 and TRBJ2-3, with D tentatively TRBD2 (5 bases). V shed 5 bases and J shed 6 bases, with 19 bases lying between them. There are 15 residues in the CDR3. The germline V gene encodes CDR1 SGHNT and CDR2 YYREEE (reference sequence).

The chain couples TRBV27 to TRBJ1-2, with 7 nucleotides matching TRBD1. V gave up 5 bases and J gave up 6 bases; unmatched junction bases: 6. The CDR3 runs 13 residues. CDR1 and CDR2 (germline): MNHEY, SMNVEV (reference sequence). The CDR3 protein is CASSDRGRDGYTF. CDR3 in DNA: TGTGCCAGCAGTGATAGGGGGCGCGATGGCTACACCTTC.

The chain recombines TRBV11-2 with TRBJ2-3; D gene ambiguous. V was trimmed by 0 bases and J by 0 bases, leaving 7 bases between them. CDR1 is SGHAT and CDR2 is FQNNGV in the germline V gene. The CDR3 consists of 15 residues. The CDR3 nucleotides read TGTGCCAGCAGCTTAGATCACGGGAGCACAGATACGCAGTATTTT. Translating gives CASSLDHGSTDTQYF.

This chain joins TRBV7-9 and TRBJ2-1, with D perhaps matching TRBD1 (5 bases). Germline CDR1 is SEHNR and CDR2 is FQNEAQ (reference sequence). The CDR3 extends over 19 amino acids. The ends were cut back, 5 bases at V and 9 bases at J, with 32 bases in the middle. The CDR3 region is CASSHARQGRLRATGEQFF. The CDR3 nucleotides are TGTGCCAGCAGCCATGCCCGCCAGGGAAGACTCAGGGCAACCGGTGAGCAGTTCTTC.

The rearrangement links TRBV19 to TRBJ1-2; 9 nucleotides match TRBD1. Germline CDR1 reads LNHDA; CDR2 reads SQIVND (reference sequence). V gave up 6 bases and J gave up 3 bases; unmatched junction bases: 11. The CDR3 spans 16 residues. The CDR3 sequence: CASSTTGGLGDYGYTF. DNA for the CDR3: TGTGCCAGTAGCACGACAGGGGGACTTGGGGACTATGGCTACACCTTC.